The entry that follows covers one T cell receptor (beta chain) sequence. Its target is not known. The CDR3 has 14 residues. The germline gives CDR1 SGHNT, CDR2 YYREEE (reference sequence). V lost 5 bases and J lost 3; bases outside the gene matches: 4. The entry originates in a study of CD4 T cells in relation to SARS-CoV-2 and coronaviruses. Across the study: PBMCs were cultured with antigen for roughly 9 days before TCR beta sequencing. Shared crossreactive spike epitopes were mapped to their HLA restriction.

Before the COVID-19 pandemic, during about 2010-2018, CD4+ T cells were taken from unexposed donors. The cells were cultured for under 13 days before CD4+ T cells were isolated. As cell numbers allowed, unexposed-donor CD4+ T cells faced SARS-CoV-2 S/N and four cold-coronavirus spikes. Study results and limitations: About 65% of donors had memory CD4+ clonotypes crossrecognizing SARS-CoV-2 and common cold coronavirus spike.

Generated by immunoSEQ multiplex PCR, the TCRdb table keeps only in-frame clones and is missing some. Of roughly 18,000 clones detected, approximately 75% appear once; the ten largest clones hold about a quarter. V is TRBV5-4 and J is TRBJ2-7; TRBD1 aligns across 11 bases. The clonotype originates from a human donor in good health. The specimen was CD4+ T cells from PBMCs, cultured in vitro. CDR3 region: CASSGQGAGYEQYF. DNA of the CDR3: TGTGCCAGCAGTGGACAGGGGGCGGGCTACGAGCAGTACTTC.